This TCR beta chain stems from a study of OX40 agonist ivuxolimab in advanced cancers. For context, the study as a whole: The costimulatory receptor OX40 (CD134) was targeted by ivuxolimab, a fully human IgG2 agonistic monoclonal antibody. Partial responses were achieved by three dose-escalation patients, of whom one had hepatocellular carcinoma and two had cutaneous melanoma. The point of sequencing TCRbeta in the periphery was to test whether ivuxolimab changed TCR sequence diversity and drove clonal T-cell expansion. Intravenous ivuxolimab was administered to patients every 2 weeks at six dose levels: 0.01, 0.1, 0.3, 1.5, 3 and 10 mg/kg. Of the roughly 52 dose-escalation patients, hepatocellular carcinoma was present in about 20, melanoma in around 15, renal cell carcinoma in 9 and head and neck cancer in 9. Prior anti-PD-1, anti-PD-L1 or anti-CTLA-4 therapy was permitted, and 40% of dose-escalation patients had received checkpoint inhibitors. The dose-escalation cohort was around 83% male with a mean age of roughly 62 years, ranging from roughly 23 to 90. The paper reports the monotherapy dose-escalation portion (N of about 47 patients) of the phase I ivuxolimab trial. The investigation overall reported the following: Partial responders in the 0.1-3.0 mg/kg groups had among the lowest normalized peripheral clonal expansion, especially among CD8+ T cells. Low levels of normalized T-cell clonal expansion were also seen in some patients who did not respond. At doses of 0.1 to 3.0 mg/kg, clonal expansion of both CD4+ and CD8+ blood T cells was observed from baseline to week 6. After ivuxolimab, more expanded clones were found on average in CD8+ T cells than in CD4+ T cells. The antigen specificity of the clonally expanded peripheral T cells was not determined.

The trial excluded patients who had a history of autoimmune disease or who were on systemic immunosuppression. Peripheral blood for TCR sequencing was drawn from every dose cohort at baseline, at cycle 4 day 1 and at cycle 7 day 1. The samples were taken from a phase I, first-in-human, multicenter, open-label dose-escalation trial of ivuxolimab. Adults with locally advanced or metastatic head and neck squamous cell, hepatocellular, melanoma or renal cell carcinoma were enrolled in the trial. CD4+ and CD8+ T cells were sorted separately from peripheral blood before TCR sequencing. For sequencing of the TCRbeta CDR3 region, genomic DNA was extracted from the sorted cells. TCRbeta CDR3 regions were sequenced using the immunoSEQ Assay. Held by TCRdb, this immuneACCESS table contains in-frame sequences only and omits some clones. Under half of the omission traces to an unresolved V gene where checked; the cause of the rest is unknown. The sample table contains about 60,000 clones; only one count was recorded for 87% of them. The ten most abundant clones make up 2.8% of the sample.

On this clone: Its binding antigen is unknown. No much larger clone is present one base from it, and per-base qualities are unavailable.

This TCR was sampled from an adult with an advanced solid tumor such as melanoma, head and neck, liver or kidney cancer. The specimen was CD4+ or CD8+ T cells sorted from blood, collected in a trial of the OX40 agonist ivuxolimab.

The sequenced DNA is TGCGCCAGCAGTGTAGCGCCCACGGGGAATGAGCAGTTCTTC. It encodes CASSVAPTGNEQFF. The rearrangement joined TRBV10-1 to TRBJ2-1, and the D gene may be TRBD2, 5 bases matching. Measured from the cysteine to the phenylalanine, the CDR3 is 14 residues long. Left in the record is the CDR3 DNA by itself, 42 bases read in frame from the first base. Trimming removed 4 bases from V and 7 bases from J, leaving 14 bases between the germline ends. As encoded in the germline V gene (reference sequence), CDR1 is WNHNN while CDR2 is SYGVQD.